The source of this T cell receptor beta chain is a study of cytomegalovirus exposure and HLA in healthy donors. Across the study: A subsequent analysis reported that the roughly 120 validation repertoires were produced on the same platform that had also been used for the 500 to 700 first-cohort repertoires. Study-wide points: In the 120 validation repertoires, approximately 94% of cluster scores exceeded 0, per a later analysis.

Method: immunoSEQ multiplex PCR; TCRdb's copy keeps in-frame clones and lacks some. This table holds approximately 98,000 clones, 70% to 90% found once. On this clone itself: Its target is not known.

The CDR3 spans 12 residues. Deletions cut 6 bases from V and 8 bases from J, with 12 bases between. Germline CDR1 and CDR2: MNHEY and SVGAGI. The chain has TRBV6-5 and TRBJ2-3; D may be TRBD1 (5 bases). The source is a woman aged 18-30 years in good health and CMV-seronegative. The sample was PBMCs. The DNA for the CDR3 is TGTGCCAGCAGGACAGTAGGCGGTACGCAGTATTTT. It translates to CASRTVGGTQYF.